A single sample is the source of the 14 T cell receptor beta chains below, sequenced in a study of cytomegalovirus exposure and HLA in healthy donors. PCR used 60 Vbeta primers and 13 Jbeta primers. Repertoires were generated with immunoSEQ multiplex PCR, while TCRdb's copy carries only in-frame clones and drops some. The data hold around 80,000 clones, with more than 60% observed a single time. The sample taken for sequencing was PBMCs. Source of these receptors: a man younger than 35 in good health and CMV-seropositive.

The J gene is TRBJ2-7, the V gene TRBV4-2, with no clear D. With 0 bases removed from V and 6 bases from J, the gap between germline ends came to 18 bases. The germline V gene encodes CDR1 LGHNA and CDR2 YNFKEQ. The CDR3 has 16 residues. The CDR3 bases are TGTGCCAGCAGCCAAGATCGTCGTGAACTCCCTCGCGAGCAGTACTTC. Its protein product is CASSQDRRELPREQYF.

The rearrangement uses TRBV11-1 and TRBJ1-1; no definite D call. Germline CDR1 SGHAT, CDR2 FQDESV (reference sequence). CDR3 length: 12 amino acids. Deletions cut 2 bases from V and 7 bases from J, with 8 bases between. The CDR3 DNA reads TGTGCCAGCAGCTTATTGGCACGTGAAGCTTTCTTT. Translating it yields CASSLLAREAFF.

The CDR3 protein is CASSQAVTGGWDIQYF. The CDR3 DNA reads TGCGCCAGCAGCCAGGCCGTCACAGGGGGTTGGGACATTCAGTACTTC. This sequence joins TRBV4-1 and TRBJ2-4; 8 bases are a match to TRBD1. V lost 3 bases and J lost 8; bases outside the gene matches: 12. Per germline, CDR1 MGHRA and CDR2 YSYEKL. The CDR3 covers 16 residues.

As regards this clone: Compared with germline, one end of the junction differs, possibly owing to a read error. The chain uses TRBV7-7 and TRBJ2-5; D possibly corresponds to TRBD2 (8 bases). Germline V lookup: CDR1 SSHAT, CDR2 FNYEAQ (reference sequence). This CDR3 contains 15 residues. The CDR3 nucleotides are TGTGCTAGCAGCTTAATGGGGACTAGTGACAGGGCCCAGTACTTC. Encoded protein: CASSLMGTSDRAQYF.

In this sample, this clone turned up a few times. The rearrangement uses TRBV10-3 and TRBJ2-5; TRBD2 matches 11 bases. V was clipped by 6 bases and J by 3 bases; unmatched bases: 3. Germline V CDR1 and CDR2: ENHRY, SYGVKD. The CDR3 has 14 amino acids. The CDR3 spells CAISQTSGKETQYF. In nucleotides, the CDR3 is TGTGCCATCAGCCAGACTAGCGGGAAAGAGACCCAGTACTTC.

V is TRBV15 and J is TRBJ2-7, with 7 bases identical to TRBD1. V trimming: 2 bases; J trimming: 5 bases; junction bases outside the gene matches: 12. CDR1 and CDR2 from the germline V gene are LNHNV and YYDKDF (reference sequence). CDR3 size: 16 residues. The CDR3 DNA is TGTGCCACCAGCAGATTTCCCTCCGACAGGGCCCACGAGCAGTACTTC. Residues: CATSRFPSDRAHEQYF.

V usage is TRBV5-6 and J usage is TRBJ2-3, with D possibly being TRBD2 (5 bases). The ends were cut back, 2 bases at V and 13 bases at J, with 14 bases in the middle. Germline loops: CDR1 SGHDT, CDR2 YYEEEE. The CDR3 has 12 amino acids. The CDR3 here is CASSLGGYAKYF. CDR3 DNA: TGTGCCAGCAGCTTAGGAGGATACGCAAAGTATTTT.

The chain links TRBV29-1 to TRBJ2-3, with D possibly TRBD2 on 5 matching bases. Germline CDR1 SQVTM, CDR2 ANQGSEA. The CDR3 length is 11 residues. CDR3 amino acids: CSAGEGDTQYF. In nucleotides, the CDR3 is TGCAGTGCCGGGGAAGGAGATACGCAGTATTTT.

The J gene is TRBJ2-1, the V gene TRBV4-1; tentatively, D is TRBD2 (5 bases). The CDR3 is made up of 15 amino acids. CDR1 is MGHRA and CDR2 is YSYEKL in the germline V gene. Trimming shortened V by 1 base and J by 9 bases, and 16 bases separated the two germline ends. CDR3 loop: CASSQGDYRVGEQFF. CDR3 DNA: TGCGCCAGCAGCCAAGGAGACTACCGAGTGGGTGAGCAGTTCTTC.

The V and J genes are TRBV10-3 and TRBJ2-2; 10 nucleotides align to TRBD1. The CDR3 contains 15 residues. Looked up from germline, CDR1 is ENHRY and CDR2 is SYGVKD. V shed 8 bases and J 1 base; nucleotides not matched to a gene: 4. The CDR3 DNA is TGTGCCATCCCCGGGACAGGGGTGAACACCGGGGAGCTGTTTTTT. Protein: CAIPGTGVNTGELFF.

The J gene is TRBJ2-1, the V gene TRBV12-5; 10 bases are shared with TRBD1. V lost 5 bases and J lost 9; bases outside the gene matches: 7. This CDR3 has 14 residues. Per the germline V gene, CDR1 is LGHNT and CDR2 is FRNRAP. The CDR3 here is CASGPGQGSGEQFF. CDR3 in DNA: TGTGCTAGTGGTCCGGGACAGGGGAGTGGTGAGCAGTTCTTC.

Here the CDR3 DNA reads TGCGCCAGCAGTCCTATTTCTGGGGCAGGCACTGAAGCTTTCTTT. Its translation is CASSPISGAGTEAFF. V usage is TRBV4-1 and J usage is TRBJ1-1; D might be TRBD1 (5 bases). Germline V gene lookup returns CDR1 MGHRA and CDR2 YSYEKL. V dropped 6 bases and J dropped 4 bases, with 18 bases sitting between them. This CDR3 comprises 15 residues.

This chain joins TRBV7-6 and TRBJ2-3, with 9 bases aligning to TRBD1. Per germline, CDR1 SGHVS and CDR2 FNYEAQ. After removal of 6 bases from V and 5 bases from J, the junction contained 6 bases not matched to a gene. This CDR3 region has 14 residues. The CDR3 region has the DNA TGTGCCAGCAGGCCGGGACAGGGCCTAGATACGCAGTATTTT. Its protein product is CASRPGQGLDTQYF.

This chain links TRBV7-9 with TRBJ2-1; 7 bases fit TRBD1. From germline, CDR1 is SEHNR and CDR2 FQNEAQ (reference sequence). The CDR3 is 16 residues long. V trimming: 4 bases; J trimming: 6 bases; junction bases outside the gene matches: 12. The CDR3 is CASSSSTGELLNEQFF. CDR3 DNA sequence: TGTGCCAGCAGCTCCTCAACAGGGGAATTGCTCAATGAGCAGTTCTTC.